The clone carrying this TCR beta chain was observed at least ten times. Antigen specificity is unknown. The sample is drawn from a study of CD8 T cells in ankylosing spondylitis. Study results and caveats: About 8 highly homologous variants made up a TCR beta motif, and this motif appeared characteristic of ankylosing spondylitis blood.

CDR3 length: 14 amino acids. From germline, CDR1 is MDHEN and CDR2 SYDVKM. V lost 1 base and J lost 2, with 8 bases in between. Construction of TCR beta libraries was performed using quantitative 5'-RACE with molecular barcodes. TCRdb analysed the 5' RACE reads with MiXCR anew, one entry per CDR3 protein. Of about 240,000 distinct CDR3 sequences listed, over 7% were seen once; the top ten hold about 5%. The genes are TRBV28 and TRBJ1-2, with TRBD1 as a possible D gene (5 bases). Sequenced: blood, either unsorted or a sorted T cell fraction (not recorded which). The clonotype comes from a female donor with ankylosing spondylitis or in good health (not recorded which). In DNA, the CDR3 is TGTGCCAGCAGTTTATCAGGGTCGAACTATGGCTACACCTTC. Translated, it gives CASSLSGSNYGYTF.